This entry features one T cell receptor beta chain sequence. CDR3 size: 14 residues. Germline lookup yields CDR1 MNHEY and CDR2 SVGEGT. The trim removed 6 bases at V and 3 bases at J, leaving 7 bases unmatched. Original processing notes: How many nucleated cells were present was estimated from reference gene primer amplification. Clones were sequenced by immunoSEQ multiplex PCR, and TCRdb holds only the in-frame ones, with some missing. The V and J calls and clone size are taken from that table; D and trimming were inferred from the DNA. The profile shows 200,000 to 250,000 clones, roughly 88% of them singletons. The data originate from a study of blood T cell repertoires in COVID-19.

Sequencing was performed on PBMCs or T cells enriched from blood (not recorded which). This TCR came from a woman aged 40 to 50 with acute COVID-19. The genes are TRBV6-2 or TRBV6-3 and TRBJ1-1; 7 bases map to TRBD1. The CDR3 DNA reads TGTGCCAGCAGCCAACAGGGGTACGACACTGAAGCTTTCTTT. Protein: CASSQQGYDTEAFF.